Following are 29 T cell receptor beta chains from one sample sequenced in a study of beta chain features in type 1 diabetes. These receptors' targets are unknown. The authors reverse transcribed all of the isolated RNA, so sequencing captured expressed TCRB transcripts. Generated by immunoSEQ multiplex PCR, the TCRdb table keeps only in-frame clones and is missing some. The table records under 300,000 clones, about 15% of them present only once. General study findings and limits: Moderately but significantly shorter TCRB CDR3s were found in Type 1 diabetes patients in all four CD4+ subsets.

Sequencing was carried out using naive CD4+ T cells from blood. These receptors were obtained from a man aged 25-45 years with type 1 diabetes.

The chain recombines TRBV6-1 with TRBJ2-7; no clear D. Trimming shortened V by 4 bases and J by 5 bases, and 15 bases separated the two germline ends. Looked up from germline, CDR1 is MNHNS and CDR2 is SASEGT. CDR3 length: 14 residues. This CDR3 reads CASSVVESAHEQYF. CDR3 nucleotides: TGTGCCAGCAGTGTTGTGGAGAGCGCCCACGAGCAGTACTTC.

This chain joins TRBV15 and TRBJ2-1; D perhaps matches TRBD2 (6 bases). This CDR3 is built from 16 residues. Germline CDR1 is LNHNV and CDR2 is YYDKDF (reference sequence). V was trimmed by 0 bases and J by 7 bases, leaving 16 bases between them. The CDR3 here is CATSRDATRGSNEQFF. The CDR3 DNA follows: TGTGCCACCAGCAGAGATGCCACTCGGGGGTCGAATGAGCAGTTCTTC.

This clone has only a few counts. The chain carries TRBV4-1 and TRBJ1-2, with 8 bases that match TRBD1. This CDR3 comprises 15 residues. The germline V gene encodes CDR1 MGHRA and CDR2 YSYEKL. Trimming cost V 4 bases and J 4 bases; bases outside gene matches: 8. The CDR3 coding sequence is TGCGCCAGCAGCCCAGGACAGGGCCCATTCTATGGCTACACCTTC. It yields the protein CASSPGQGPFYGYTF.

This clone was seen a handful of times. The chain employs TRBV19 and TRBJ2-5; maybe TRBD1 (5 bases). V lost 6 bases and J lost 1, with 12 bases in between. Looked up from germline, CDR1 is LNHDA and CDR2 is SQIVND (reference sequence). The CDR3 covers 14 residues. The CDR3 spells CASSRVPIQETQYF. For the CDR3, the DNA is TGTGCCAGTAGCAGGGTGCCCATCCAAGAGACCCAGTACTTC.

The chain links TRBV9 to TRBJ1-1, with 7 bases fitting TRBD1. The length of the CDR3 is 15 residues. The junction had 4 bases not matched to a gene; V was cut back by 2 bases and J by 0 bases. CDR1 and CDR2 (germline): SGDLS, YYNGEE. The CDR3 loop is CASSVTGTVNTEAFF. The CDR3 nucleotides read TGTGCCAGCAGCGTCACCGGGACAGTGAACACTGAAGCTTTCTTT.

The chain couples TRBV28 to TRBJ2-7, with D uncertain. The CDR3 runs to 11 residues. V lost 6 bases to trimming and J lost 2 bases, with 5 bases between them. Germline loops: CDR1 MDHEN, CDR2 SYDVKM. The CDR3 nucleotides are TGTGCCAGCAGCACAACCTACGAGCAGTACTTC. Amino acid sequence: CASSTTYEQYF.

This chain links TRBV4-2 with TRBJ2-3; 13 bases line up with TRBD2. Germline loops: CDR1 LGHNA, CDR2 YNFKEQ. J lost 3 bases, V lost 3 bases, and 6 bases had no gene match. The CDR3 length is 17 residues. CDR3 sequence: CASSHEPGLAGTDTQYF. The DNA of the CDR3 is TGTGCCAGCAGCCATGAACCGGGACTAGCGGGGACAGATACGCAGTATTTT.

The CDR3 spells CASSLLAGVPYEQYF. The CDR3 DNA reads as TGTGCCAGCAGCCTGCTAGCGGGAGTCCCCTACGAGCAGTACTTC. This sequence joins TRBV7-8 and TRBJ2-7, with TRBD2 matching 10 bases. V was clipped by 5 bases and J by 2 bases; unmatched bases: 6. This CDR3 is built from 15 residues. Looked up from germline, CDR1 is SGHVS and CDR2 is FQNEAQ.

The rearrangement joins TRBV5-1 to TRBJ2-7, with D perhaps matching TRBD1 (6 bases). V was shortened by 0 bases and J by 5 bases, with 15 bases between the two germline ends. The germline CDR1 and CDR2 sequences are SGHRS and YFSETQ. The CDR3 loop spans 15 amino acids. The CDR3 is CASSLASRQADEQYF. The DNA for the CDR3 is TGCGCCAGCAGCTTGGCCAGTCGACAGGCGGACGAGCAGTACTTC. The full variable domain, completed using reference TRBV5-1 and TRBJ2-7, is KAGVTQTPRYLIKTRGQQVTLSCSPISGHRSVSWYQQTPGQGLQFLFEYFSETQRNKGNFPGRFSGRQFSNSRSEMNVSTLELGDSALYLCASSLASRQADEQYFGPGTRLTVT.

This chain links TRBV5-4 with TRBJ2-1, with TRBD1 matching over 9 bases. Per the germline V gene, CDR1 is SGHNT and CDR2 is YYREEE (reference sequence). Losses at the gene ends were 3 bases for V and 0 bases for J; bases not matched to a gene: 4. The CDR3 spans 16 residues. The CDR3 reads CASSYGTGTSYNEQFF. DNA of the CDR3: TGTGCCAGCAGCTATGGGACAGGGACCTCCTACAATGAGCAGTTCTTC.

The rearrangement links TRBV14 to TRBJ2-5; perhaps TRBD2 as D (5 bases). The CDR3 contains 16 residues. Germline values: CDR1 SGHDN, CDR2 FVKESK. Trimming took off 0 bases at V and 2 bases at J, with 13 bases between the two ends. For the CDR3, the DNA is TGTGCCAGCAGCCAAGACGCCGGGGTAGTTCAAGAGACCCAGTACTTC. It translates to CASSQDAGVVQETQYF.

The chain carries TRBV30 and TRBJ2-3, with a possible D match to TRBD2 (6 bases). The length of the CDR3 is 14 residues. The germline gives CDR1 GTSNPN, CDR2 SVGIG (reference sequence). Trimming cost V 2 bases and J 2 bases, with 11 bases left between them. The CDR3 DNA reads TGTGCCTGGAGTCCCCCGGGACTCACAGATACGCAGTATTTT. Protein product: CAWSPPGLTDTQYF.

This clone has just a few counts. This sequence joins TRBV30 and TRBJ1-1; 7 bases align to TRBD1. The CDR3 runs 12 residues. The germline V gene has CDR1 GTSNPN and CDR2 SVGIG (reference sequence). J was trimmed by 7 bases and V by 5 bases; bases with no gene match: 7. CDR3 nucleotide sequence: TGTGCCTGGGGGGGGAACAGGGGTGAAGCTTTCTTT. Amino acids: CAWGGNRGEAFF.

This rearrangement joins TRBV6-5 to TRBJ1-5; D remains ambiguous. Germline CDR1 reads MNHEY; CDR2 reads SVGAGI. The CDR3 is made up of 15 amino acids. Between the trimmed V and J ends, which lost 0 bases and 0 bases, there was a span of 6 bases. The CDR3 reads CASSYSGTSNQPQHF. CDR3 nucleotide sequence: TGTGCCAGCAGTTACTCGGGCACTAGCAATCAGCCCCAGCATTTT.

The table lists this clone with a few counts. The chain employs TRBV2 and TRBJ2-3; 9 bases match TRBD1. This CDR3 comprises 13 residues. CDR1 SNHLY and CDR2 FYNNEI come from the germline V gene. J was trimmed by 4 bases and V by 6 bases; bases with no gene match: 2. The CDR3 DNA follows: TGTGCCAGCAGGGGACAGGGCCCAGATACGCAGTATTTT. Its protein is CASRGQGPDTQYF.

The chain is built from TRBV4-1 and TRBJ1-3, with TRBD1 as a possible D gene (6 bases). CDR1 and CDR2 (germline): MGHRA, YSYEKL. V shed 0 bases and J shed 0 bases, with 12 bases lying between them. The CDR3 totals 17 residues. CDR3 region: CASSQEGGQHSGNTIYF. The CDR3 DNA sequence: TGCGCCAGCAGCCAAGAAGGCGGACAGCACTCTGGAAACACCATATATTTT.

This chain connects TRBV7-2 to TRBJ2-5; 8 positions match TRBD2. CDR3 length equals 17 residues. Germline trimming cut 2 bases from V and 0 bases from J; bases unmatched to any gene: 8. Germline V CDR1 and CDR2: SGHTA, FQGNSA. The CDR3 loop reads CASSLKGVAGHQETQYF. Written as DNA, the CDR3 is TGTGCCAGCAGCTTAAAAGGGGTAGCGGGGCACCAAGAGACCCAGTACTTC.

This chain joins TRBV4-2 and TRBJ1-4; 7 bases line up with TRBD1. Germline CDR1 and CDR2: LGHNA and YNFKEQ. The CDR3 runs 15 residues. After removal of 0 bases from V and 5 bases from J, the junction contained 3 bases not matched to a gene. The CDR3 protein is CASSQETGRNEKLFF. CDR3 DNA sequence: TGTGCCAGCAGCCAAGAGACAGGGCGGAATGAAAAACTGTTTTTT.

In its sample, this clone was seen a few times. The chain has TRBV6-1 and TRBJ1-2; 11 positions match TRBD1. The CDR3 runs to 13 residues. V was pared by 4 bases and J by 10 bases, with 5 bases of the junction left unmatched. Germline loops: CDR1 MNHNS, CDR2 SASEGT. CDR3 nucleotide sequence: TGTGCCAGCAGTGGTGGGACAGGGGGTTTCTACACCTTC. Its translation is CASSGGTGGFYTF.

The V gene is TRBV9, the J gene TRBJ2-7; 8 bases line up with TRBD1. Germline V CDR1 and CDR2: SGDLS, YYNGEE. This CDR3 has 15 residues. The V and J ends lost 3 bases and 2 bases, in that order; junction bases with no gene match: 7. The CDR3 DNA is TGTGCCAGCAGCGCCGGACAGGGAAAACCCTACGAGCAGTACTTC. Its translation is CASSAGQGKPYEQYF. The full variable domain, in which reference TRBV9 and TRBJ2-7 provide the parts outside the CDR3, is DSGVTQTPKHLITATGQRVTLRCSPRSGDLSVYWYQQSLDQGLQFLIQYYNGEERAKGNILERFSAQQFPDLHSELNLSSLELGDSALYFCASSAGQGKPYEQYFGPGTRLTVT.

V is TRBV11-2 and J is TRBJ2-3; TRBD1 aligns across 9 bases. V lost 5 bases to trimming and J lost 4 bases; unmatched junction nucleotides: 7. This CDR3 region has 15 residues. Germline assignment: CDR1 SGHAT and CDR2 FQNNGV. The CDR3 region has the DNA TGTGCCAGCAGCCAGGGGACAGGGAAATCAGATACGCAGTATTTT. Residues: CASSQGTGKSDTQYF.

This rearrangement joins TRBV6-1 to TRBJ2-3, with TRBD2 matching over 8 bases. CDR1 MNHNS and CDR2 SASEGT come from the germline V gene. The trim removed 6 bases at V and 2 bases at J, leaving 4 bases unmatched. This CDR3 comprises 14 residues. Written as DNA, the CDR3 is TGTGCCAGCAGGTTTAGCGGGACCACAGATACGCAGTATTTT. It encodes CASRFSGTTDTQYF.

This clone was observed a handful of times. The gene calls are TRBV30 and TRBJ2-5; 9 nucleotides line up with TRBD2. The CDR3 loop spans 15 amino acids. Germline loops: CDR1 GTSNPN, CDR2 SVGIG (reference sequence). J gave up 3 bases and V 1 base, and 6 bases lay outside the gene matches. The CDR3 loop is CAWSGNSGGKETQYF. The CDR3 coding sequence is TGTGCCTGGAGTGGAAATAGCGGGGGAAAAGAGACCCAGTACTTC. The full variable domain, its missing parts supplied by reference TRBV30 and TRBJ2-5, is SQTIHQWPATLVQPVGSPLSLECTVEGTSNPNLYWYRQAAGRGLQLLFYSVGIGQISSEVPQNLSASRPQDRQFILSSKKLLLSDSGFYLCAWSGNSGGKETQYFGPGTRLLVL.

The chain combines TRBV5-1 with TRBJ2-3, with no clear D. The CDR3 contains 13 residues. Germline loops: CDR1 SGHRS, CDR2 YFSETQ. V shed 0 bases and J shed 2 bases, with 4 bases lying between them. The CDR3 here is CASSLGLTDTQYF. The CDR3 DNA sequence: TGCGCCAGCAGCTTGGGGCTCACAGATACGCAGTATTTT.

The rearrangement joins TRBV28 to TRBJ2-1; 8 bases fit TRBD2. Germline CDR1 is MDHEN and CDR2 is SYDVKM. V trimming: 4 bases; J trimming: 5 bases; junction bases outside the gene matches: 10. This CDR3 region has 16 residues. The CDR3, as DNA: TGTGCCAGCAGTTCTTCCGGGAGGGCCCTTGACAATGAGCAGTTCTTC. It encodes CASSSSGRALDNEQFF.

The CDR3 bases are TGTGCCAGCTCACCAGCCTTGGGGCACACTGAAGCTTTCTTT. Translating it yields CASSPALGHTEAFF. V usage is TRBV18 and J usage is TRBJ1-1; D perhaps matches TRBD1 (5 bases). V lost 2 bases and J 3 bases, leaving 10 bases between the germline ends. The CDR3 spans 14 residues. Germline V gives CDR1 KGHSH, CDR2 LQKENI.

The chain couples TRBV5-4 to TRBJ2-1, with 12 bases that match TRBD1. The junction had 6 bases not matched to a gene; V was cut back by 4 bases and J by 7 bases. CDR3 length: 15 amino acids. From germline, CDR1 is SGHNT and CDR2 YYREEE (reference sequence). CDR3 in amino acids: CASSPGQGALNEQFF. As DNA, the CDR3 is TGTGCCAGCAGCCCGGGACAGGGGGCGCTTAATGAGCAGTTCTTC.

The chain is built from TRBV4-1 and TRBJ2-5; 14 bases line up with TRBD2. This CDR3 comprises 18 residues. Per the germline V gene, CDR1 is MGHRA and CDR2 is YSYEKL. Germline trimming cut 4 bases from V and 5 bases from J; bases unmatched to any gene: 12. The CDR3 loop is CASSPSGLAGDPTETQYF. DNA of the CDR3: TGCGCCAGCAGCCCCTCGGGACTAGCGGGAGACCCGACGGAGACCCAGTACTTC.

This clone has a handful of counts. The genes are TRBV9 and TRBJ1-2, with 9 bases aligning to TRBD1. The trim removed 7 bases at V and 9 bases at J, leaving 13 bases unmatched. The CDR3 has 14 amino acids. The germline CDR1 and CDR2 sequences are SGDLS and YYNGEE. CDR3 region: CASAGTGRLRSYTF. In nucleotides, the CDR3 is TGTGCCAGCGCGGGGACAGGGCGATTAAGGAGCTACACCTTC. Supplemented by reference TRBV9 and TRBJ1-2, the full variable domain reads DSGVTQTPKHLITATGQRVTLRCSPRSGDLSVYWYQQSLDQGLQFLIQYYNGEERAKGNILERFSAQQFPDLHSELNLSSLELGDSALYFCASAGTGRLRSYTFGSGTRLTVV.